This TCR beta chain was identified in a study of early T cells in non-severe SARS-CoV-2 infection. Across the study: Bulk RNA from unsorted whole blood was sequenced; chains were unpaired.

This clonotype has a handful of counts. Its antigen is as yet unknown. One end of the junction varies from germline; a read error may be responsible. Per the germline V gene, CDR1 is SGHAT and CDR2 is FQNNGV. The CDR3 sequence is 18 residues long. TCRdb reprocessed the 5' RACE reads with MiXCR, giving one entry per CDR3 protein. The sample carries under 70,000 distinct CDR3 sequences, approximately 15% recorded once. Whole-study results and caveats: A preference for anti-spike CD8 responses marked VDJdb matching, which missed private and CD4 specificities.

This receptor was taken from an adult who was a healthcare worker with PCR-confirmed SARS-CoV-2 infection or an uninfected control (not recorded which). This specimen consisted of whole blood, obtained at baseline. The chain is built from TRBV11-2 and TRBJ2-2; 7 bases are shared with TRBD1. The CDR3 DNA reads TGTGCCAGCAGCCCAATCCGGGACAGCATGGGGAACGCCGGGGAGCTGTTTTTT. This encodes CASSPIRDSMGNAGELFF.